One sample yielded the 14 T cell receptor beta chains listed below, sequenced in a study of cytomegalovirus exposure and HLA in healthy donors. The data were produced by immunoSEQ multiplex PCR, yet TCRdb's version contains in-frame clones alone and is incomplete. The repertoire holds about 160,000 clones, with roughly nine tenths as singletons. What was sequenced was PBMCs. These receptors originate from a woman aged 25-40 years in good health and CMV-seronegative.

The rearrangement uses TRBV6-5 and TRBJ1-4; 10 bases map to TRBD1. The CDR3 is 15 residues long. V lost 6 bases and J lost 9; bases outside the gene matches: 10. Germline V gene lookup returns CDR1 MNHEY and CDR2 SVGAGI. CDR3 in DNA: TGTGCCAGCAGACCAACGGACAGGGGGAGGCAAAAACTGTTTTTT. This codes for CASRPTDRGRQKLFF.

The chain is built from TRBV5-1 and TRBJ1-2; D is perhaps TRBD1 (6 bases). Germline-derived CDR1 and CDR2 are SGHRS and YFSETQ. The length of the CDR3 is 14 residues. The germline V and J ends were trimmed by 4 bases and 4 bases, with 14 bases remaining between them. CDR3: CASSVNRVSYGYTF. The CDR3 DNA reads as TGCGCCAGCAGCGTTAACAGGGTTAGCTATGGCTACACCTTC.

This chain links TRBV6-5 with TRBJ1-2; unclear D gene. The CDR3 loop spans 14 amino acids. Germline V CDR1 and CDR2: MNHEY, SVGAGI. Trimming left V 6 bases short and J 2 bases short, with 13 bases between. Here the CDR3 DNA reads TGTGCCAGCAGGGAGACGACCATGAACTATGGCTACACCTTC. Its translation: CASRETTMNYGYTF.

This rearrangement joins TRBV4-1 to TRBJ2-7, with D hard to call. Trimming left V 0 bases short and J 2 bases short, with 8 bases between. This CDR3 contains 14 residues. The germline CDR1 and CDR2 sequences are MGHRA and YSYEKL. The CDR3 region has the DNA TGCGCCAGCAGCCAAGACGAGCAGGCCTACGAGCAGTACTTC. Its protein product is CASSQDEQAYEQYF.

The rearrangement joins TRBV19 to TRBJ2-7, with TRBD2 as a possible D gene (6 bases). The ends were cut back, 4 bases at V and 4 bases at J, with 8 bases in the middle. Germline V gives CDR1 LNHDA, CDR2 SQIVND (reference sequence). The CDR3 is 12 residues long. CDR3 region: CASSSAGYEQYF. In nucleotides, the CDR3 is TGTGCCAGTAGTAGTGCGGGGTACGAGCAGTACTTC.

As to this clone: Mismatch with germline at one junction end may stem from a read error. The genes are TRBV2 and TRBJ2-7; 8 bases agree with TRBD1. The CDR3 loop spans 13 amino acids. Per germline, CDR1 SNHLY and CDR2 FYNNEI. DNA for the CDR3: TGTGCCAGCAGTGAGGACAGGGTAGGGTCGATGGACTTC. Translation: CASSEDRVGSMDF.

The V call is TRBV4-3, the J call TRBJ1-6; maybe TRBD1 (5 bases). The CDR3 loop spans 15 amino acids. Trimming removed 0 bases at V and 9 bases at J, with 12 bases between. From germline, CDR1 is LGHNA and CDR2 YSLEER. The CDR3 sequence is CASSQDGGYTSPLHF. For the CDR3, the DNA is TGCGCCAGCAGCCAAGACGGGGGATACACTTCACCCCTCCACTTT.

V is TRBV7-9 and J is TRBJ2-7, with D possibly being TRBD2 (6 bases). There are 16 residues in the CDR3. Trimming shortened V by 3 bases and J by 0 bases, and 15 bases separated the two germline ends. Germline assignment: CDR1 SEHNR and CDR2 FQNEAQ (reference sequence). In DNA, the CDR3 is TGTGCCAGCAGCTTCCAGACTAGAGACTTCTCCTACGAGCAGTACTTC. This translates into CASSFQTRDFSYEQYF.

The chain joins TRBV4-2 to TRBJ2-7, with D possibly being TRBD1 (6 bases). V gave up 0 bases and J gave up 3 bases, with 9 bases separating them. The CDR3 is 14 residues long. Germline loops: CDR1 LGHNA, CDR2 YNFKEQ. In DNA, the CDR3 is TGTGCCAGCAGCCAAGAGGGACACAACTACGAGCAGTACTTC. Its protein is CASSQEGHNYEQYF.

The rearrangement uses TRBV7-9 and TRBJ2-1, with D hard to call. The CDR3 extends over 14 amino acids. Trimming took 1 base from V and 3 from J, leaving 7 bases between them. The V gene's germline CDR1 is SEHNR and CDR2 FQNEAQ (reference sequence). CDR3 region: CASSLVGDYNEQFF. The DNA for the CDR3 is TGTGCCAGCAGCTTAGTCGGCGACTACAATGAGCAGTTCTTC.

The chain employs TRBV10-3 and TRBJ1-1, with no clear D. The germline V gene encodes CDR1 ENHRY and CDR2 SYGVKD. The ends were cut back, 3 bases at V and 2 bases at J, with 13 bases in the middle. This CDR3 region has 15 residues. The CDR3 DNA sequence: TGTGCCATCAGTGAATCTGGGTTGGGAAACACTGAAGCTTTCTTT. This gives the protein CAISESGLGNTEAFF.

The CDR3 DNA follows: TGTGCCAGCAGCTTAGAACCGGGGGGTAACAATGAGCAGTTCTTC. This sequence encodes CASSLEPGGNNEQFF. This chain joins TRBV11-2 and TRBJ2-1, with TRBD2 identical over 7 bases. J was trimmed by 5 bases and V by 0 bases; bases with no gene match: 4. The CDR3 loop spans 15 amino acids. CDR1 and CDR2 (germline): SGHAT, FQNNGV.

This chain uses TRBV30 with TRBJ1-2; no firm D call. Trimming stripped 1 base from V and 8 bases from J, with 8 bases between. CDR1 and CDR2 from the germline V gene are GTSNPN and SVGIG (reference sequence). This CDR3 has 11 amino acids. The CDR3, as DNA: TGTGCCTGGAGTGGAGGTACCGGCTACACCTTC. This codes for CAWSGGTGYTF.

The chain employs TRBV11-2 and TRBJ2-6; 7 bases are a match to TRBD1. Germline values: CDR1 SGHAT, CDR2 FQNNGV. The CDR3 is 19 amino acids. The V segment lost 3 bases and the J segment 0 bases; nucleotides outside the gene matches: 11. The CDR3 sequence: CASSFLLPGQSSGANVLTF. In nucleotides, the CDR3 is TGTGCCAGCAGCTTTCTTCTACCGGGACAGAGCTCTGGGGCCAACGTCCTGACTTTC.